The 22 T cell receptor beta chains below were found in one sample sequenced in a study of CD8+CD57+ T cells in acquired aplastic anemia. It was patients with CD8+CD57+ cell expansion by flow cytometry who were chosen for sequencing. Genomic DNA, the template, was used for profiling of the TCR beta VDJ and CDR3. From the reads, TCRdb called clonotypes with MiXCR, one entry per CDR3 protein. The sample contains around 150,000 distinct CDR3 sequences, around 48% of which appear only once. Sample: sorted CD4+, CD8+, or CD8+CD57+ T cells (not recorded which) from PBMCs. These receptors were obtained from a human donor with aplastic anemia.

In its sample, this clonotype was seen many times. CDR3 sequence (DNA): TGTGCCAGCGTTCGAGGACGGACAGGGGGTATATTAGGGTCACCCCTCCACTTT. Protein sequence: CASVRGRTGGILGSPLHF. The chain combines TRBV6-1 with TRBJ1-6; 10 nucleotides agree with TRBD1. Losses at the gene ends were 8 bases for V and 10 bases for J; bases not matched to a gene: 20. Germline V gives CDR1 MNHNS, CDR2 SASEGT. The CDR3 covers 18 residues.

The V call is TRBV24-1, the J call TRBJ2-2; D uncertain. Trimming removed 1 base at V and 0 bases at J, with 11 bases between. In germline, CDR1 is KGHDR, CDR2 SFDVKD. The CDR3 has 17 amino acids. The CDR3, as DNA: TGTGCCACCAGTGATTTCAAGTCGGAGCCGAACACCGGGGAGCTGTTTTTT. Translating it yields CATSDFKSEPNTGELFF.

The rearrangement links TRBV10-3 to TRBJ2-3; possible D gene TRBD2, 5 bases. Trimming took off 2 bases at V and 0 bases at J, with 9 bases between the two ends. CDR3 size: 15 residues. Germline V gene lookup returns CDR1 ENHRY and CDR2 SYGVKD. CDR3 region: CAISEPSLSTDTQYF. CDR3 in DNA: TGTGCCATCAGTGAGCCTAGCCTTAGCACAGATACGCAGTATTTT.

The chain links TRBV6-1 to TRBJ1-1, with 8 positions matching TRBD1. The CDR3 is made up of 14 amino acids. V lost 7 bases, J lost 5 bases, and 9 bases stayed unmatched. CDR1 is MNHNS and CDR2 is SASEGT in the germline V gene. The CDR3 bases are TGTGCCAGCATTCAGGGGGCAGGAGGGACTGAAGCTTTCTTT. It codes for CASIQGAGGTEAFF.

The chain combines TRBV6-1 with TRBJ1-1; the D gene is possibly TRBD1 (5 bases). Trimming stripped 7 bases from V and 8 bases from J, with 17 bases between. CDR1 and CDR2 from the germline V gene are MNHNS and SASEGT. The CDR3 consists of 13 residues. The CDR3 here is CASTLTTDAEAFF. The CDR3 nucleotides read TGTGCCAGCACCCTTACGACAGACGCGGAAGCTTTCTTT.

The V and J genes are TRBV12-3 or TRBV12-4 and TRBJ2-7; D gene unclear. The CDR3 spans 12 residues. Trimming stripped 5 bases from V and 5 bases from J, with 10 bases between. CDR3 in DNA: TGTGCCAGCAGTGTACTATTCCACGAGCAGTACTTC. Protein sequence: CASSVLFHEQYF.

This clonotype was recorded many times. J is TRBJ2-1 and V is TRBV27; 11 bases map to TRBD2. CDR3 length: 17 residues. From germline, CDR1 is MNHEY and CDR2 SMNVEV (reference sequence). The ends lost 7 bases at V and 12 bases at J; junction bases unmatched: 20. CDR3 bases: TGTGCCAGCACTAAGATAGGGACTAGCGGATCGGGTTGGTGGCAGTTCTTC. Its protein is CASTKIGTSGSGWWQFF.

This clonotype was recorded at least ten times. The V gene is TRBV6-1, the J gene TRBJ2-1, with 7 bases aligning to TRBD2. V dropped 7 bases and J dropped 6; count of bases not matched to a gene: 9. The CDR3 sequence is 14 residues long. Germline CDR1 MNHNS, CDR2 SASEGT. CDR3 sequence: CASIGLAASNEQFF. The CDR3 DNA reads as TGTGCCAGCATAGGGCTAGCGGCGAGCAATGAGCAGTTCTTC.

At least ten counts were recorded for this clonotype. The CDR3 protein is CASSQDQFGGEQYF. The CDR3 bases are TGTGCCAGCAGCCAAGATCAATTTGGCGGTGAGCAGTACTTC. The chain is built from TRBV3-1 and TRBJ2-7; D is undetermined. The CDR3 is 14 residues long. V lost 0 bases and J 7 bases, leaving 13 bases between the germline ends. The V gene's germline CDR1 is LGHDT and CDR2 YNNKEL (reference sequence).

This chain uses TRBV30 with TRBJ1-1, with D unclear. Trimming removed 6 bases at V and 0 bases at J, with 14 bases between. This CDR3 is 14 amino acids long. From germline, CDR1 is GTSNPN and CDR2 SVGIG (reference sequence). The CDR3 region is CACRPPNMNTEAFF. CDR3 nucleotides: TGTGCCTGCCGCCCTCCGAACATGAACACTGAAGCTTTCTTT.

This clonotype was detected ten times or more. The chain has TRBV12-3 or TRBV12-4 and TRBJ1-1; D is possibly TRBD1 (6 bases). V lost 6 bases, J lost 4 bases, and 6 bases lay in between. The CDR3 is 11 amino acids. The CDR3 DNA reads TGTGCCAGCAGCAGGGGCACTGAAGCTTTCTTT. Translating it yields CASSRGTEAFF.

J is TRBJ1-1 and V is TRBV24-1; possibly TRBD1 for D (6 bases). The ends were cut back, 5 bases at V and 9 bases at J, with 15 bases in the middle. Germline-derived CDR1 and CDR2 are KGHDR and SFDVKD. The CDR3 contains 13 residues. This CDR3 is CATSGGPGQKAFF. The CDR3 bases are TGTGCCACCAGTGGGGGGCCGGGACAAAAAGCTTTCTTT.

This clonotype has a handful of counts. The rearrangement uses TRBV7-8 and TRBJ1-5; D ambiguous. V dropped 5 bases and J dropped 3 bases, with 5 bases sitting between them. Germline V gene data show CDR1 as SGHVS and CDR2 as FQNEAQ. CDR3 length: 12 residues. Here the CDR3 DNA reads TGTGCCAGCAGCGGATACAATCAGCCCCAGCATTTT. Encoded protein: CASSGYNQPQHF.

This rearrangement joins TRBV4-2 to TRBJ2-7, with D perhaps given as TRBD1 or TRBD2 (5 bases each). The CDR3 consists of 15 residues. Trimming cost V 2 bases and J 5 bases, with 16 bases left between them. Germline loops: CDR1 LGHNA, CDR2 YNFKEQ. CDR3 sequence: CASSQSAGARDEQYF. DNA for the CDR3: TGTGCCAGCAGCCAATCGGCCGGGGCCCGAGACGAGCAGTACTTC.

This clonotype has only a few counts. The DNA of the CDR3 is TGTGCCAGCAGTTCCCTGGTTGGTCCCTCTGGAAACACCATATATTTT. Residues: CASSSLVGPSGNTIYF. This rearrangement joins TRBV6-5 to TRBJ1-3; no firm D call. Germline CDR1 and CDR2: MNHEY and SVGAGI. V was shortened by 4 bases and J by 0 bases, with 13 bases between the two germline ends. The CDR3 length is 16 residues.

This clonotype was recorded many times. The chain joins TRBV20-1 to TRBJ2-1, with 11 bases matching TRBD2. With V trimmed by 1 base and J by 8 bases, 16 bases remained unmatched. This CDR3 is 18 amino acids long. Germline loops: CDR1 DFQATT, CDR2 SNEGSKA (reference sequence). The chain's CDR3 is CSARAVQRIAGGMDEQFF. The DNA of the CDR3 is TGCAGTGCTAGAGCCGTCCAGCGTATAGCGGGAGGGATGGATGAGCAGTTCTTC.

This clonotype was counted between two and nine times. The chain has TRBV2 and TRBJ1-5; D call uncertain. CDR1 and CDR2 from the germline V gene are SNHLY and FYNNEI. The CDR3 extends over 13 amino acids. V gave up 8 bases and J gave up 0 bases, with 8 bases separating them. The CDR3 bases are TGTGCCAGCCGTCGAGATAGCAATCAGCCCCAGCATTTT. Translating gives CASRRDSNQPQHF.

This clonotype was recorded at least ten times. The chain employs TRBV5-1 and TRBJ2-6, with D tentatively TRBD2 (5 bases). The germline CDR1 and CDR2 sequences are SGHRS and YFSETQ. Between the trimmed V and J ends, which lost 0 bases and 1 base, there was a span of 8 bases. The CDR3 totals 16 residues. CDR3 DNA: TGCGCCAGCAGCTTGGGTAGGGAGTCTGGGGCCAACGTCCTGACTTTC. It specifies CASSLGRESGANVLTF.

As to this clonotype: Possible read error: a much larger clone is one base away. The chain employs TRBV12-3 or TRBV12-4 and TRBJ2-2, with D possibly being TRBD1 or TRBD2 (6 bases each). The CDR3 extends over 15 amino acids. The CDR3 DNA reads TGTGCCAGCAGTCCCTCTATGGGGGGCACCGGGGATCTGTTTTTT. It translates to CASSPSMGGTGDLFF.

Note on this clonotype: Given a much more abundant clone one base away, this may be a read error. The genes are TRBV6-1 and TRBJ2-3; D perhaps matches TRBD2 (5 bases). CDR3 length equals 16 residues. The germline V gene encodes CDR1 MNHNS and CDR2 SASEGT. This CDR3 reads CASCEADGKSTDTQYF. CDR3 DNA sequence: TGTGCCAGCTGTGAAGCGGACGGAAAGTCCACAGATACGCAGTATTTT.

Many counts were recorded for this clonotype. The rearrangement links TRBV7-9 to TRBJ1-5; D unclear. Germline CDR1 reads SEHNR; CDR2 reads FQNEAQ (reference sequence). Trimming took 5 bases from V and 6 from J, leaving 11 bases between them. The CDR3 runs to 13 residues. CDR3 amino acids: CASSLDGPQPQHF. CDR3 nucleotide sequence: TGTGCCAGCAGCCTCGACGGGCCTCAGCCCCAGCATTTT.

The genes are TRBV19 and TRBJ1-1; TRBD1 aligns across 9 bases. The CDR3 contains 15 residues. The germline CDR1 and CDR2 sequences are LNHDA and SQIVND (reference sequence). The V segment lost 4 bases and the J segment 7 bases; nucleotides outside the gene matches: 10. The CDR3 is CASSTHRDREIEAFF. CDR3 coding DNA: TGTGCCAGTAGTACCCACCGGGACAGGGAGATTGAAGCTTTCTTT.